The 8 T cell receptor beta chains presented below share a single source sample, sequenced in a study of blood T cell repertoires in COVID-19. The repertoire was sequenced with immunoSEQ multiplex PCR; TCRdb's copy has only in-frame clones and lacks some. Here the sample spans about 230,000 clones, about nine tenths being singletons. The sample taken for sequencing was peripheral blood. The receptors originated from a man aged 50-60 years with COVID-19, enrolled during active disease.

The rearrangement joins TRBV19 to TRBJ1-5; TRBD1 agrees at 7 bases. V dropped 9 bases and J dropped 4; count of bases not matched to a gene: 9. CDR1 LNHDA and CDR2 SQIVND come from the germline V gene (reference sequence). The CDR3 sequence is 14 residues long. The CDR3 nucleotides read TGTGCCAGAGACCCGGGACAGCGGAATCAGCCCCAGCATTTT. Its translation is CARDPGQRNQPQHF. Complete variable domain (other parts from reference TRBV19 and TRBJ1-5): DGGITQSPKYLFRKEGQNVTLSCEQNLNHDAMYWYRQDPGQGLRLIYYSQIVNDFQKGDIAEGYSVSREKKESFPLTVTSAQKNPTAFYLCARDPGQRNQPQHFGDGTRLSIL.

The chain carries TRBV6-5 and TRBJ2-1; 8 bases fit TRBD1. The trim removed 6 bases at V and 10 bases at J, leaving 14 bases unmatched. There are 15 residues in the CDR3. Germline V CDR1 and CDR2: MNHEY, SVGAGI. As DNA, the CDR3 is TGTGCCAGCAGCAATACTTGGGACAGGTCAGGGGAGCAGTTCTTC. Its protein is CASSNTWDRSGEQFF.

DNA for the CDR3: TGCGCCAGCAGCTTGGCGATCCGCCCCGCGTACAATGAGCAGTTCTTC. It is translated as CASSLAIRPAYNEQFF. The genes are TRBV5-1 and TRBJ2-1; D ambiguous. This CDR3 comprises 16 residues. V was cut by 0 bases and J by 4 bases, with 14 bases left in between. Germline V CDR1 and CDR2: SGHRS, YFSETQ.

The sample holds one count of this clone. This chain connects TRBV7-2 to TRBJ2-1; D might be TRBD1 (6 bases). V lost 3 bases, J lost 5 bases, and 8 bases lay in between. The germline gives CDR1 SGHTA, CDR2 FQGNSA. CDR3 length equals 13 residues. CDR3 in DNA: TGTGCCAGCAGCTTTAAGGGGGACAATGAGCAGTTCTTC. As protein: CASSFKGDNEQFF. Together with reference TRBV7-2 and TRBJ2-1, the CDR3 gives the full variable domain: GAGVSQSPSNKVTEKGKDVELRCDPISGHTALYWYRQSLGQGLEFLIYFQGNSAPDKSGLPSDRFSAERTGGSVSTLTIQRTQQEDSAVYLCASSFKGDNEQFFGPGTRLTVL.

This clone appeared a single time. This chain links TRBV20-1 with TRBJ1-5; D perhaps matches TRBD1 (5 bases). This CDR3 is built from 13 residues. Germline V CDR1 and CDR2: DFQATT, SNEGSKA (reference sequence). Trimming shortened V by 3 bases and J by 7 bases, and 13 bases separated the two germline ends. The CDR3 reads CSASQTGKQPQHF. The CDR3 DNA reads as TGCAGTGCTAGTCAAACAGGAAAACAGCCCCAGCATTTT.

The J gene is TRBJ2-5, the V gene TRBV27, with 12 positions matching TRBD1. The germline CDR1 and CDR2 sequences are MNHEY and SMNVEV (reference sequence). There are 16 residues in the CDR3. After removal of 5 bases from V and 4 bases from J, the junction contained 8 bases not matched to a gene. The CDR3, as DNA: TGTGCCAGCAGTCCGACGGGACAGGGGGCAGGAGAGACCCAGTACTTC. It is translated as CASSPTGQGAGETQYF.

This clone was counted between two and nine times. The rearrangement joins TRBV3-1 (or the pseudogene TRBV3-2) to TRBJ2-1; 14 bases match TRBD2. Germline V CDR1 and CDR2: LGHDT, YNNKEL (reference sequence). With 4 bases clipped from V and 7 bases from J, the junction kept 3 bases outside the gene matches. The CDR3 runs 15 residues. The CDR3 is CASSPGTSGSNEQFF. The DNA for the CDR3 is TGTGCCAGCAGCCCCGGGACTAGCGGGAGTAATGAGCAGTTCTTC.

This rearrangement joins TRBV4-3 to TRBJ1-3; D might be TRBD1 (5 bases). The V gene's germline CDR1 is LGHNA and CDR2 YSLEER. The CDR3 length is 15 residues. Trimming left V 1 base short and J 2 bases short, with 9 bases between. CDR3 amino acids: CASSQAPGTGNTIYF. The CDR3 region has the DNA TGCGCCAGCAGCCAAGCTCCAGGGACTGGAAACACCATATATTTT.